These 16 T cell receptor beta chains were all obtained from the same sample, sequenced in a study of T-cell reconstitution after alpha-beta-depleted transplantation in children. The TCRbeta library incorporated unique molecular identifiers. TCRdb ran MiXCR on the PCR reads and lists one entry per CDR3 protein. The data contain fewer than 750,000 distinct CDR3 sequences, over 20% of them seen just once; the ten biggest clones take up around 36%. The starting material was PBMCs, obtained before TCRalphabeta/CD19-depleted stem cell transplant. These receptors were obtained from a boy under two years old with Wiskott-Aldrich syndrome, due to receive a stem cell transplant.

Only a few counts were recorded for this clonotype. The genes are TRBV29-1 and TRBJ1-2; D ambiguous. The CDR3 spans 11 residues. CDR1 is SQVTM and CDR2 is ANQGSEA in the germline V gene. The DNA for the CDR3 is TGCAGTGGGATTTTTAACTATGGCTACACCTTC. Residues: CSGIFNYGYTF.

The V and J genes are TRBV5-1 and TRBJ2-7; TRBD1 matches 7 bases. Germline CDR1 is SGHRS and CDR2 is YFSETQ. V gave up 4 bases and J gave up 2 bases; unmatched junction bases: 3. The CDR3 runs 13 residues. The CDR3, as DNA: TGCGCCAGCAGCATAGGGACAGCCTACGAGCAGTACTTC. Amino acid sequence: CASSIGTAYEQYF.

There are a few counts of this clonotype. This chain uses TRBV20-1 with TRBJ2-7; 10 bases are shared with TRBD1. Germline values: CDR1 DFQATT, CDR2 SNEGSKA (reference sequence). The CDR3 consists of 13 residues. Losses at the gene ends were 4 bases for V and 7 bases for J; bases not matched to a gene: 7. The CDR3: CSAMGQGMWEQYF. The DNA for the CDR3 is TGCAGTGCTATGGGACAGGGGATGTGGGAGCAGTACTTC.

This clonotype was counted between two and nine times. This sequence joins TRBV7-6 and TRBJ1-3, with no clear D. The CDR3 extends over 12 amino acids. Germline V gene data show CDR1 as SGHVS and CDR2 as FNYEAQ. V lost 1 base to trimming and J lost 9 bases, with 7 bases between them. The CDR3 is CASSLVAGTIYF. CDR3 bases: TGTGCCAGCAGCTTAGTTGCCGGCACCATATATTTT.

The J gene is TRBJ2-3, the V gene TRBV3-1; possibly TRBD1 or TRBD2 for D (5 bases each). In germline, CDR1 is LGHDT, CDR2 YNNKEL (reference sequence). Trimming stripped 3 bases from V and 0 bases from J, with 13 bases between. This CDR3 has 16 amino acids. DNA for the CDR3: TGTGCCAGCAGCCAGCTGGGACCTAAAAGCACAGATACGCAGTATTTT. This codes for CASSQLGPKSTDTQYF.

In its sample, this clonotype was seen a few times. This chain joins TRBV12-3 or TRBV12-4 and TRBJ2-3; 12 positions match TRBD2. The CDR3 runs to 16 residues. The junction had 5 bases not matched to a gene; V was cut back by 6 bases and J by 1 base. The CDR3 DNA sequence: TGTGCCAGCAGGCGACTAGCGGGAGTGGGCACAGATACGCAGTATTTT. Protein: CASRRLAGVGTDTQYF.

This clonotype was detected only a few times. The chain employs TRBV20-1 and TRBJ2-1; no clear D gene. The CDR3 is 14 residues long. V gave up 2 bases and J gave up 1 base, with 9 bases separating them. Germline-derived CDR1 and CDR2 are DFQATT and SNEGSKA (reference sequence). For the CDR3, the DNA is TGCAGTGCTAGACCCTCGAAATCCTACAATGAGCAGTTCTTC. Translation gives CSARPSKSYNEQFF.

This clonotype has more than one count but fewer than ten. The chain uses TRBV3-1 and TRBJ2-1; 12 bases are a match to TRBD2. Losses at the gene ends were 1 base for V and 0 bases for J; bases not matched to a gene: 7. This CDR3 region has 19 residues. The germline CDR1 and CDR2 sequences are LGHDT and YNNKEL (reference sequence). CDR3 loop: CASSQGLAGAASSYNEQFF. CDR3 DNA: TGTGCCAGCAGCCAAGGACTAGCGGGAGCAGCTAGCTCCTACAATGAGCAGTTCTTC.

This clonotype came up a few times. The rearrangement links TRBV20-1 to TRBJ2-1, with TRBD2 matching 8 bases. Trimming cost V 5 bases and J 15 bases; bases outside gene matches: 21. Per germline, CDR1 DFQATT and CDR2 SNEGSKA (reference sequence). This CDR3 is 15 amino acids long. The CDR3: CSAGTPLAGGPYAFF. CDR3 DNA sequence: TGCAGTGCTGGAACCCCTCTCGCGGGAGGACCCTATGCGTTCTTC.

CDR3 nucleotide sequence: TGTGCCAGCATGGGACAGCCTCTTACCTACGAGCAGTACTTC. It encodes CASMGQPLTYEQYF. The chain recombines TRBV2 with TRBJ2-7; 7 bases match TRBD1. After removal of 7 bases from V and 2 bases from J, the junction contained 8 bases not matched to a gene. CDR1 is SNHLY, CDR2 FYNNEI, per germline. The CDR3 consists of 14 residues. Full variable domain (rest looked up from reference TRBV2 and TRBJ2-7): EPEVTQTPSHQVTQMGQEVILRCVPISNHLYFYWYRQILGQKVEFLVSFYNNEISEKSEIFDDQFSVERPDGSNFTLKIRSTKLEDSAMYFCASMGQPLTYEQYFGPGTRLTVT.

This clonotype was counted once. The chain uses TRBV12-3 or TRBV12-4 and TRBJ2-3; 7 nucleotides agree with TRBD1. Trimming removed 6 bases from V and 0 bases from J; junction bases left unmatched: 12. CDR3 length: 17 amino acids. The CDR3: CASSPEPGQWSTDTQYF. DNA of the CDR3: TGTGCCAGCAGCCCCGAACCGGGACAGTGGAGCACAGATACGCAGTATTTT.

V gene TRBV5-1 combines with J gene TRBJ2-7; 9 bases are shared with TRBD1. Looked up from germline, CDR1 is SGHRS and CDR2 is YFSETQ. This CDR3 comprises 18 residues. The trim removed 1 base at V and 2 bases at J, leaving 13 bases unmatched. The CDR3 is CASSLNIPRDRVTYEQYF. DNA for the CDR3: TGCGCCAGCAGCTTGAATATCCCCCGGGACAGGGTCACCTACGAGCAGTACTTC.

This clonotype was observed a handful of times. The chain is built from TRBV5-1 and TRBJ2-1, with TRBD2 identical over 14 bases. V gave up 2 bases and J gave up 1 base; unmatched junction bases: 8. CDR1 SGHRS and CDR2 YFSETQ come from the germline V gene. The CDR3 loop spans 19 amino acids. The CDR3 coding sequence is TGCGCCAGCAGCTTCGGACTAGCGGGAGGTGGGAAGTCCTACAATGAGCAGTTCTTC. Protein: CASSFGLAGGGKSYNEQFF. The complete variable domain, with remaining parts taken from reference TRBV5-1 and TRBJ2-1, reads KAGVTQTPRYLIKTRGQQVTLSCSPISGHRSVSWYQQTPGQGLQFLFEYFSETQRNKGNFPGRFSGRQFSNSRSEMNVSTLELGDSALYLCASSFGLAGGGKSYNEQFFGPGTRLTVL.

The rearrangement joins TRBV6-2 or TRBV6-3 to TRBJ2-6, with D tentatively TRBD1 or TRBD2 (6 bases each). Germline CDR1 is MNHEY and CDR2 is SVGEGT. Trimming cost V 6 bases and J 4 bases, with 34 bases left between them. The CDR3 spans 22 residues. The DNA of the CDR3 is TGTGCCAGCAGGTCCGGGGGCGCGAGGGACCCGAATAATCTCGAAGGGGCCAACGTCCTGACTTTC. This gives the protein CASRSGGARDPNNLEGANVLTF.

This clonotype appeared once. The CDR3 bases are TGTGCCAGCAGTTTTCGCAGGCGGAACAATGAGCAGTTCTTC. Encoded protein: CASSFRRRNNEQFF. J is TRBJ2-1 and V is TRBV12-3 or TRBV12-4; D gene ambiguous. The CDR3 runs to 14 residues. The V end was cut by 3 bases, the J end by 5 bases, with 11 bases between.

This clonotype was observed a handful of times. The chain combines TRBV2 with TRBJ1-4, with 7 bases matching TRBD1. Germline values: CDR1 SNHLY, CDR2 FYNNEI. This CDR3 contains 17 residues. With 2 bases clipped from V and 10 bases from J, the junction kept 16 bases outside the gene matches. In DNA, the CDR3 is TGTGCCAGCAGTGAAAGGGCGGTGGGACAGCGGGGTGCAAAACTGTTTTTT. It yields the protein CASSERAVGQRGAKLFF.